Below, 6 T cell receptor beta chains from the same sample are listed, as sequenced in a study of blood T cell repertoires in COVID-19. Assay used: immunoSEQ multiplex PCR; TCRdb lists only in-frame clones, some missing. The sample lists fewer than 250,000 clones, around 88% occurring once. Sequencing input: peripheral blood. These receptor sequences come from a middle-aged man with active or convalescent COVID-19.

V is TRBV30 and J is TRBJ1-5; D remains unclear. The germline gives CDR1 GTSNPN, CDR2 SVGIG (reference sequence). Trimming removed 0 bases at V and 4 bases at J, with 10 bases between. The CDR3 length is 14 residues. The CDR3 sequence: CAWSVLGGNQPQHF. CDR3 DNA sequence: TGTGCCTGGAGTGTACTAGGTGGAAATCAGCCCCAGCATTTT.

The chain is built from TRBV5-1 and TRBJ2-5, with 9 bases matching TRBD2. The V and J ends lost 4 bases and 5 bases, in that order; junction bases with no gene match: 9. The length of the CDR3 is 15 residues. Per the germline V gene, CDR1 is SGHRS and CDR2 is YFSETQ. In nucleotides, the CDR3 is TGCGCCAGCAGCGGGGTTAGCGGGGGAAGGGAGACCCAGTACTTC. It translates to CASSGVSGGRETQYF.

V usage is TRBV18 and J usage is TRBJ1-2; 10 positions match TRBD1. The CDR3 sequence is 15 residues long. CDR1 is KGHSH, CDR2 LQKENI, per germline. With 3 bases clipped from V and 8 bases from J, the junction kept 9 bases outside the gene matches. As DNA, the CDR3 is TGTGCCAGCTCACCCAAACTAGGACAGGGGGAAGGCTACACCTTC. It specifies CASSPKLGQGEGYTF.

The sample holds one count of this clone. The chain recombines TRBV19 with TRBJ1-2, with TRBD1 matching over 7 bases. CDR3 length: 15 amino acids. Germline CDR1 LNHDA, CDR2 SQIVND (reference sequence). V shed 3 bases and J 3 bases; nucleotides not matched to a gene: 7. For the CDR3, the DNA is TGTGCCAGTAGTATGAACGGAGGGACAGACTATGGCTACACCTTC. Translation: CASSMNGGTDYGYTF.

The chain joins TRBV6-5 to TRBJ2-7; possibly TRBD1 for D (5 bases). The CDR3 sequence is 12 residues long. Germline V gene sequence: CDR1 MNHEY, CDR2 SVGAGI. The ends were cut back, 6 bases at V and 9 bases at J, with 15 bases in the middle. This chain's CDR3 is CASRHEWGGQYF. In DNA form, the CDR3 reads TGTGCCAGCAGGCACGAATGGGGCGGGCAGTACTTC.

The genes are TRBV18 and TRBJ2-1, with 11 bases fitting TRBD1. The V gene end was trimmed by 2 bases and the J gene end by 8 bases; junction bases not matched to a gene: 14. This CDR3 spans 18 amino acids. The V gene's germline CDR1 is KGHSH and CDR2 LQKENI. As DNA, the CDR3 is TGTGCCAGCTCACCAGGGACTGGAGGGACAGGGGGGGAAGATGAGCAGTTCTTC. It specifies CASSPGTGGTGGEDEQFF.